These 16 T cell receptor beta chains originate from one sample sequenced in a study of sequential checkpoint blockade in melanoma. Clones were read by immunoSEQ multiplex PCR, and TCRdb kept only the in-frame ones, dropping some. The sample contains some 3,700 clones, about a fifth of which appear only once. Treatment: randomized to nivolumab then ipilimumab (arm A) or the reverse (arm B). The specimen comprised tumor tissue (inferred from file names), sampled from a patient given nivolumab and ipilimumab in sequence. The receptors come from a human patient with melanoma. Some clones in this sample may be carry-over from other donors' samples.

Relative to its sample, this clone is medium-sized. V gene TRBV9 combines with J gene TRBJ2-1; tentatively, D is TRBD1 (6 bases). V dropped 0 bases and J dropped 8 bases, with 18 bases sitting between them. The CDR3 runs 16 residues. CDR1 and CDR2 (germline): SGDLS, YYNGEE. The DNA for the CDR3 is TGTGCCAGCAGCGTAGGTCTGGGGGCCTCCGGGGATGAGCAGTTCTTC. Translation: CASSVGLGASGDEQFF.

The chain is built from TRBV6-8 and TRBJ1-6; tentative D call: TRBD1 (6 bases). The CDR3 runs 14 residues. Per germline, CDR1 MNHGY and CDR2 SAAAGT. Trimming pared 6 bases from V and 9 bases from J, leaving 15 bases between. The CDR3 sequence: CASREQGGLSPLHF. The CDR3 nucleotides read TGTGCCAGCAGAGAACAGGGCGGACTTTCACCCCTCCACTTT.

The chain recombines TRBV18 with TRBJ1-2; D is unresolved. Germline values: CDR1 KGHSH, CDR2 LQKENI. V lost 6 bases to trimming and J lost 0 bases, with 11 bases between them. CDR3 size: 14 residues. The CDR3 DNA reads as TGTGCCAGCTCTTTTGGGGTCTCTAACTATGGCTACACCTTC. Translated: CASSFGVSNYGYTF.

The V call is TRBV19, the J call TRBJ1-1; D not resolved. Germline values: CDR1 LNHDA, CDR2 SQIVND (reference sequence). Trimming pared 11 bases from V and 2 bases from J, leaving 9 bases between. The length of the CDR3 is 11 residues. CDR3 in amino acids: CAARGNTEAFF. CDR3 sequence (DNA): TGTGCCGCGAGAGGAAACACTGAAGCTTTCTTT.

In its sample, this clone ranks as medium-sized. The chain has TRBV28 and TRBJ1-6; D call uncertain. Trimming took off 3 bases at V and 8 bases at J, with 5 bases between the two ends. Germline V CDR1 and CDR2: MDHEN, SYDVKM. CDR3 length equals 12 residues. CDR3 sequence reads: CASSFEYSPLHF. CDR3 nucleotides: TGTGCCAGCAGTTTTGAGTATTCACCCCTCCACTTT.

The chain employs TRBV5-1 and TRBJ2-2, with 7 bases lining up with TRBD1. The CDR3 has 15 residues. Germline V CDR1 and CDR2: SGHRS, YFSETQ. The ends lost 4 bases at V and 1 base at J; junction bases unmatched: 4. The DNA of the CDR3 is TGCGCCAGCAGCAGGGACAGCCTGAACACCGGGGAGCTGTTTTTT. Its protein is CASSRDSLNTGELFF.

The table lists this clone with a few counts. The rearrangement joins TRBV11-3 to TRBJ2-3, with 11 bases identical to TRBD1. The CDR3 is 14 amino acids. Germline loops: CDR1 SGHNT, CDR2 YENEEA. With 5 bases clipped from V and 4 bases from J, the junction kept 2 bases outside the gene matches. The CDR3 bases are TGTGCCAGCAGCACGGACAGGGGGCCAGATACGCAGTATTTT. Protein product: CASSTDRGPDTQYF. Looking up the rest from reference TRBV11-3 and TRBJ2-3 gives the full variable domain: EAGVVQSPRYKIIEKKQPVAFWCNPISGHNTLYWYLQNLGQGPELLIRYENEEAVDDSQLPKDRFSAERLKGVDSTLKIQPAELGDSAVYLCASSTDRGPDTQYFGPGTRLTVL.

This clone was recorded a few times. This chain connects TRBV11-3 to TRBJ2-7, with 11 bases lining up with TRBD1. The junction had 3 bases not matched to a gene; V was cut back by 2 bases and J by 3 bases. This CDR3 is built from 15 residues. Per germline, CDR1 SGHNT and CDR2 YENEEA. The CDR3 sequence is CASSLRGTGGYEQYF. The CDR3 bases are TGTGCCAGCAGCTTACGTGGGACAGGGGGCTACGAGCAGTACTTC.

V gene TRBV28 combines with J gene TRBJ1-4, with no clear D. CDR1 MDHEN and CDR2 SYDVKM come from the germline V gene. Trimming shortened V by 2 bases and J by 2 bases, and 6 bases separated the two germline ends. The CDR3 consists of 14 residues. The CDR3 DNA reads TGTGCCAGCAGTTTACCAGATACTAATGAAAAACTGTTTTTT. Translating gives CASSLPDTNEKLFF.

CDR3 sequence (DNA): TGTGCCAGCAGTTACTCGTCGGGTCTTGACAGGGGGCGCCCACCCTATGGCTACACCTTC. Its translation: CASSYSSGLDRGRPPYGYTF. The chain employs TRBV6-8 and TRBJ1-2, with 10 bases aligning to TRBD1. The length of the CDR3 is 20 residues. The junction had 17 bases not matched to a gene; V was cut back by 0 bases and J by 4 bases. Germline V gene sequence: CDR1 MNHGY, CDR2 SAAAGT.

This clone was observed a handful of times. The CDR3 DNA reads TGTGCCAGCAGGGGCGATAGCAATCAGCCCCAGCATTTT. Its translation: CASRGDSNQPQHF. The chain is built from TRBV28 and TRBJ1-5; D is unresolved. The CDR3 runs to 13 residues. V lost 6 bases, J lost 0 bases, and 6 bases lay in between. Germline V CDR1 and CDR2: MDHEN, SYDVKM.

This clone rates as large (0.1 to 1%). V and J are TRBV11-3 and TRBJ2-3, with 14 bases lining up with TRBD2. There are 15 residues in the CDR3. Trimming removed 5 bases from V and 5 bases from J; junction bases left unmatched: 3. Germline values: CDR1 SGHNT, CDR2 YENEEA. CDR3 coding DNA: TGTGCCAGCAGCAACGGACTAGCGGGGGGAGATACGCAGTATTTT. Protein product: CASSNGLAGGDTQYF.

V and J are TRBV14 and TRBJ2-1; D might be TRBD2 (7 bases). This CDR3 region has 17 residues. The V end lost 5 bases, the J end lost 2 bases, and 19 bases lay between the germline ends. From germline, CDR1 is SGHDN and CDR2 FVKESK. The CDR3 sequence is CASSEGRRGGPYNEQFF. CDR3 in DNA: TGTGCCAGCAGCGAGGGACGGAGGGGGGGCCCCTACAATGAGCAGTTCTTC.

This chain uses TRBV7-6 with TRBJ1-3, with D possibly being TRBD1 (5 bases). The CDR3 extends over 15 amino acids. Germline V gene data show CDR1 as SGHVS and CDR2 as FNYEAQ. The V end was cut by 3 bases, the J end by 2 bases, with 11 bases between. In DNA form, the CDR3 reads TGTGCCAGCAGCTTGCAGGGTGGAACTGGAAACACCATATATTTT. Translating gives CASSLQGGTGNTIYF.

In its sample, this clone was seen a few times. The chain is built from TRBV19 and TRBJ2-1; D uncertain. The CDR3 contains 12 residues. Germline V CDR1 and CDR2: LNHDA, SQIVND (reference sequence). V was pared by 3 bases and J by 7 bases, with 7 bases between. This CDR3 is CASSISVNEQFF. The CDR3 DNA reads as TGTGCCAGTAGTATTTCCGTGAATGAGCAGTTCTTC.

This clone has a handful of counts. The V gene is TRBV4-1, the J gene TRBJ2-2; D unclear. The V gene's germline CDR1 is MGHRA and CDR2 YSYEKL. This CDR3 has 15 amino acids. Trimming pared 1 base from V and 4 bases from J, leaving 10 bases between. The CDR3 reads CASSQVDSATGELFF. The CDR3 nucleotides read TGCGCCAGCAGCCAAGTCGACTCGGCCACCGGGGAGCTGTTTTTT.